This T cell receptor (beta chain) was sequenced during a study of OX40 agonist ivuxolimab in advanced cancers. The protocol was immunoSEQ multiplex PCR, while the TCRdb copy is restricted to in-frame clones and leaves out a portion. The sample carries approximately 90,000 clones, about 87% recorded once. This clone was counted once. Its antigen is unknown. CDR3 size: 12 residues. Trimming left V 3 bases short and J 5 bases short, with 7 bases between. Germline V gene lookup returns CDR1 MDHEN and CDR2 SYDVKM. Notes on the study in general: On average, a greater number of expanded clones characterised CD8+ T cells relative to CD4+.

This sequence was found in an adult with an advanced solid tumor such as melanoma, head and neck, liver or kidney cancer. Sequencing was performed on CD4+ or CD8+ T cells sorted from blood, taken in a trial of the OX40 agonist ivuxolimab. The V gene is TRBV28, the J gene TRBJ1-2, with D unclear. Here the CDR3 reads CASSLIRYGYTF. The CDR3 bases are TGTGCCAGCAGTTTGATTCGTTATGGCTACACCTTC.